The clone carrying this TCR beta chain was seen many times. The junction departs from germline at one end; a sequencing error may be responsible. This sample is drawn from a study of low-dose radiotherapy and immunotherapy resistance in tumors. Across the study: Radiation delivery to Cohort 1 consisted of 0.5 Gy per fraction every 2 weeks, summing to 6.5 Gy. Cohort 2, a group dosed every two weeks at 1 Gy per fraction, received 13 Gy in total over 26 weeks.

The length of the CDR3 is 15 residues. Per the germline V gene, CDR1 is SGHAT and CDR2 is FQNNGV. Time point specified: before trial treatment. Low-dose radiotherapy and low-dose cyclophosphamide, together with aspirin, ipilimumab and nivolumab, were given to donors. TRAV- and TRBV-specific primers, spanning alpha and beta chains, primed first-strand cDNA. A constant-region primer paired with the V-primer adapter amplified TCRs over roughly 18 PCR cycles. By in vitro transcription, the isolated mRNA was amplified. TCRdb re-called the reads through MiXCR, storing one row per CDR3 protein. The table has under 90,000 distinct CDR3 sequences, more than 25% seen once; the top ten hold around 10%.

The receptor's source is a female donor with ovarian cancer. This sample comprised PBMCs, obtained before treatment. The chain recombines TRBV11-2 with TRBJ2-1, with 11 bases aligning to TRBD2. Here the CDR3 reads CASSQEGLADNEQFF. The DNA of the CDR3 is TGCGCCAGCAGCCAAGAGGGACTAGCGGACAATGAGCAGTTCTTC.